The 16 T cell receptor beta chains reported below all come from one sample, sequenced in a study of cytomegalovirus exposure and HLA in healthy donors. Method: immunoSEQ multiplex PCR; TCRdb's copy keeps in-frame clones and lacks some. The sample yields some 60,000 clones, approximately 96% seen once. The sequencing input was PBMCs. Receptor source: a man between 18 and 29 years old in good health and CMV-seronegative.

The chain uses TRBV18 and TRBJ2-1; maybe TRBD1 (6 bases). The germline V and J ends were trimmed by 3 bases and 4 bases, with 7 bases remaining between them. Germline CDR1 is KGHSH and CDR2 is LQKENI. The CDR3 spans 13 residues. The CDR3 is CASSPGAYNEQFF. CDR3 nucleotide sequence: TGTGCCAGCTCACCGGGGGCATACAATGAGCAGTTCTTC.

This chain joins TRBV28 and TRBJ2-3; 8 bases are shared with TRBD2. V gave up 11 bases and J gave up 4 bases; unmatched junction bases: 17. Looked up from germline, CDR1 is MDHEN and CDR2 is SYDVKM. CDR3 size: 16 residues. CDR3 coding DNA: TGTGCCGGGGAGGGAGGAGCGGGAGAGTTAGCAGATACGCAGTATTTT. Protein product: CAGEGGAGELADTQYF.

This chain uses TRBV4-1 with TRBJ2-7; no clear D gene. CDR1 is MGHRA and CDR2 is YSYEKL in the germline V gene. V lost 0 bases, J lost 2 bases, and 11 bases lay in between. This CDR3 contains 15 residues. CDR3 nucleotide sequence: TGCGCCAGCAGCCAAGAGGGCAGGTCCACCTACGAGCAGTACTTC. It translates to CASSQEGRSTYEQYF.

The chain employs TRBV4-1 and TRBJ2-5, with D tentatively TRBD2 (5 bases). CDR1 MGHRA and CDR2 YSYEKL come from the germline V gene. The CDR3 runs 15 residues. Deletions cut 0 bases from V and 0 bases from J, with 8 bases between. The CDR3 region is CASSQDEADQETQYF. The CDR3 bases are TGCGCCAGCAGCCAAGATGAAGCGGACCAAGAGACCCAGTACTTC.

The sample holds one count of this clone. V and J are TRBV6-4 and TRBJ2-5, with TRBD1 matching 10 bases. V was pared by 1 base and J by 3 bases, with 5 bases of the junction left unmatched. Germline V CDR1 and CDR2: MRHNA, SNTAGT. The CDR3 is made up of 16 amino acids. CDR3: CASSDFSGTGEETQYF. The CDR3 DNA reads TGTGCCAGCAGTGACTTCTCCGGGACAGGGGAAGAGACCCAGTACTTC.

This chain uses TRBV5-1 with TRBJ2-3; 8 positions agree with TRBD2. The CDR3 runs 15 residues. From germline, CDR1 is SGHRS and CDR2 YFSETQ. The trim removed 4 bases at V and 4 bases at J, leaving 8 bases unmatched. CDR3 in amino acids: CASSGAAGVADTQYF. The CDR3, as DNA: TGCGCCAGCAGCGGGGCAGCGGGAGTGGCAGATACGCAGTATTTT. Complete variable domain (other parts from reference TRBV5-1 and TRBJ2-3): KAGVTQTPRYLIKTRGQQVTLSCSPISGHRSVSWYQQTPGQGLQFLFEYFSETQRNKGNFPGRFSGRQFSNSRSEMNVSTLELGDSALYLCASSGAAGVADTQYFGPGTRLTVL.

The chain employs TRBV20-1 and TRBJ2-5, with TRBD2 as a possible D gene (5 bases). With 3 bases removed from V and 5 bases from J, the gap between germline ends came to 7 bases. The CDR3 has 11 amino acids. Germline lookup yields CDR1 DFQATT and CDR2 SNEGSKA (reference sequence). CDR3 loop: CSARREETQYF. The CDR3 nucleotides are TGCAGTGCTAGGAGGGAGGAGACCCAGTACTTC.

The CDR3, as DNA: TGTGCCAGCAGCCTAAACCCCGGGACTCAGATCGCCCCAGACGAGCAGTACTTC. This gives the protein CASSLNPGTQIAPDEQYF. The chain uses TRBV4-2 and TRBJ2-7; D possibly corresponds to TRBD2 (6 bases). Germline V gives CDR1 LGHNA, CDR2 YNFKEQ. The V end lost 4 bases, the J end lost 5 bases, and 27 bases lay between the germline ends. The CDR3 runs 18 residues.

V is TRBV7-8 and J is TRBJ2-2, with unresolved D. Germline loops: CDR1 SGHVS, CDR2 FQNEAQ. V lost 5 bases and J lost 4, with 17 bases in between. The CDR3 runs 16 residues. This CDR3 is CASSHLALDGTGELFF. The CDR3 DNA sequence: TGTGCCAGCAGCCACCTCGCGTTAGATGGCACCGGGGAGCTGTTTTTT.

CDR3 nucleotides: TGTGCCAGCAGCCCCTCCGGGGGGACTGAGCAGTTCTTC. It translates to CASSPSGGTEQFF. V usage is TRBV11-2 and J usage is TRBJ2-1, with 7 bases lining up with TRBD2. Losses at the gene ends were 5 bases for V and 9 bases for J; bases not matched to a gene: 7. The CDR3 totals 13 residues. CDR1 and CDR2 (germline): SGHAT, FQNNGV.

V and J are TRBV19 and TRBJ1-4; D possibly corresponds to TRBD1 (5 bases). The length of the CDR3 is 15 residues. CDR1 and CDR2 (germline): LNHDA, SQIVND (reference sequence). Trimming took 3 bases from V and 4 from J, leaving 12 bases between them. The CDR3 nucleotides are TGTGCCAGTAGTATGGGGCCCAGGATTAATGAAAAACTGTTTTTT. Translating gives CASSMGPRINEKLFF.

The gene calls are TRBV5-6 and TRBJ2-5, with a tentative D call TRBD1 (5 bases). The length of the CDR3 is 14 residues. Trimming pared 6 bases from V and 1 base from J, leaving 13 bases between. Germline V lookup: CDR1 SGHDT, CDR2 YYEEEE. The CDR3 sequence: CASTLGAVQETQYF. The CDR3 DNA reads TGTGCCAGCACCCTTGGGGCGGTCCAAGAGACCCAGTACTTC.

This clone was observed once. The rearrangement uses TRBV28 and TRBJ2-3; D gene uncertain. The CDR3 covers 18 residues. CDR1 and CDR2 from the germline V gene are MDHEN and SYDVKM. The V and J ends lost 5 bases and 6 bases respectively, with 27 bases between them. The CDR3 spells CASSPNQPNREPWDTQYF. In DNA form, the CDR3 reads TGTGCCAGCAGTCCGAATCAGCCTAACAGAGAACCCTGGGATACGCAGTATTTT. The full variable domain, its missing parts supplied by reference TRBV28 and TRBJ2-3, is DVKVTQSSRYLVKRTGEKVFLECVQDMDHENMFWYRQDPGLGLRLIYFSYDVKMKEKGDIPEGYSVSREKKERFSLILESASTNQTSMYLCASSPNQPNREPWDTQYFGPGTRLTVL.

V gene TRBV5-1 combines with J gene TRBJ2-1; TRBD2 agrees at 8 bases. V gave up 0 bases and J gave up 2 bases; unmatched junction bases: 4. The CDR3 has 16 amino acids. CDR1 is SGHRS, CDR2 YFSETQ, per germline. For the CDR3, the DNA is TGCGCCAGCAGCTTGGCAGCGGGAGTGGCCTACAATGAGCAGTTCTTC. Protein sequence: CASSLAAGVAYNEQFF.

The chain joins TRBV18 to TRBJ2-1, with 16 bases matching TRBD2. The germline V gene encodes CDR1 KGHSH and CDR2 LQKENI. The CDR3 extends over 17 amino acids. The J segment lost 4 bases and the V segment lost 3 bases, leaving 3 bases of the junction unmatched. As DNA, the CDR3 is TGTGCCAGCTCACCCTCGGGACTAGCGGGAGGGTACAATGAGCAGTTCTTC. It yields the protein CASSPSGLAGGYNEQFF.

The rearrangement uses TRBV30 and TRBJ2-7; unclear D gene. V dropped 1 base and J dropped 0 bases, with 7 bases sitting between them. Germline V gene data show CDR1 as GTSNPN and CDR2 as SVGIG (reference sequence). The CDR3 extends over 13 amino acids. DNA for the CDR3: TGTGCCTGGAGTGGGCCGAACTCCTACGAGCAGTACTTC. It yields the protein CAWSGPNSYEQYF.